A single sample is the source of the 3 T cell receptor beta chains below, sequenced in a study of cytomegalovirus exposure and HLA in healthy donors. Amplification used 60 Vbeta primers and 13 Jbeta primers. Repertoires were generated with immunoSEQ multiplex PCR, while TCRdb's copy carries only in-frame clones and drops some. The table records roughly 63,000 clones, about 65% of them present only once. Sequencing was performed on PBMCs. Receptor source: a man aged 45-65 years in good health and CMV-seropositive.

This clone appeared a single time. The V and J genes are TRBV11-2 and TRBJ2-7, with 7 bases identical to TRBD2. Per the germline V gene, CDR1 is SGHAT and CDR2 is FQNNGV. V trimming: 2 bases; J trimming: 3 bases; junction bases outside the gene matches: 7. CDR3 length: 15 amino acids. The CDR3 region has the DNA TGTGCCAGCAGCTTAACCGAGACGGGAGGCTACGAGCAGTACTTC. This sequence encodes CASSLTETGGYEQYF.

This clone has more than one count but fewer than ten. The chain couples TRBV4-1 to TRBJ2-1, with 9 bases that match TRBD2. V was pared by 0 bases and J by 6 bases, with 6 bases of the junction left unmatched. This CDR3 is 16 amino acids long. Germline V lookup: CDR1 MGHRA, CDR2 YSYEKL. The CDR3 region is CASSQDRAGGANEQFF. The CDR3 DNA reads TGCGCCAGCAGCCAAGATAGAGCGGGAGGAGCCAATGAGCAGTTCTTC.

The CDR3 DNA sequence: TGTGCCAGCAGCAAACACCGCAGGGTCCTGGAGACCCAGTACTTC. Translating it yields CASSKHRRVLETQYF. The chain carries TRBV21-1 and TRBJ2-5; the D segment call TRBD1 is taken from the table without a DNA check. TRBV21-1 represents a pseudogene. The CDR3 spans 15 residues.